The clone carrying this T cell receptor (beta chain) was picked up a small number of times. Library preparation (for TCRbeta) was performed with unique molecular identifiers. TCRdb used MiXCR to reprocess the PCR reads, holding one entry per CDR3 protein. The sample records some 440,000 distinct CDR3 sequences, around 16% being singletons. This CDR3 contains 13 residues. The germline V gene encodes CDR1 SNHLY and CDR2 FYNNEI. V lost 7 bases to trimming and J lost 2 bases, with 12 bases between them. The data originate from a study of T-cell reconstitution after alpha-beta-depleted transplantation in children.

The sequence came from a boy under two years old who had a stem cell transplant for Wiskott-Aldrich syndrome, so the T cells may come from the graft donor. Sequenced here: PBMCs, mostly from graft donor cells, sampled 360 days after TCRalphabeta/CD19-depleted stem cell transplant. This chain uses TRBV2 with TRBJ2-7; no clear D. The CDR3 protein is CASIDSIAYEQYF. The DNA for the CDR3 is TGTGCCAGCATAGACTCCATCGCCTACGAGCAGTACTTC.